These 5 T cell receptor beta chains came from one sample sequenced in a study of identical twins. In TCRdb, the 5' RACE reads were re-called with MiXCR into one record per CDR3 protein. The table lists around 670,000 distinct CDR3 sequences, around 6% of them singletons. Sequenced: naive T cells sorted from blood. Every receptor here comes from a man aged 18-30 years in good health.

This chain links TRBV20-1 with TRBJ2-7, with 7 bases aligning to TRBD1. This CDR3 comprises 17 residues. The germline CDR1 and CDR2 sequences are DFQATT and SNEGSKA (reference sequence). J lost 4 bases, V lost 3 bases, and 18 bases had no gene match. CDR3 protein: CSARPYLRDRAEYEQYF. The DNA for the CDR3 is TGCAGTGCTAGGCCTTATCTCCGGGACAGAGCTGAGTACGAGCAGTACTTC.

This clonotype has a handful of counts. The CDR3 nucleotides read TGTGCCAGCAGCTTAGAGGTTAGCGGGAGGGGCAATGAGCAGTTCTTC. This sequence encodes CASSLEVSGRGNEQFF. This chain connects TRBV7-6 to TRBJ2-1; 11 bases are shared with TRBD2. Germline CDR1 and CDR2: SGHVS and FNYEAQ. The CDR3 consists of 16 residues. V trimming: 1 base; J trimming: 6 bases; junction bases outside the gene matches: 5. Combining the CDR3 with reference TRBV7-6 and TRBJ2-1 gives the whole variable domain GAGVSQSPRYKVTKRGQDVALRCDPISGHVSLYWYRQALGQGPEFLTYFNYEAQQDKSGLPNDRFSAERPEGSISTLTIQRTEQRDSAMYRCASSLEVSGRGNEQFFGPGTRLTVL.

This clonotype was picked up a small number of times. The chain joins TRBV6-5 to TRBJ1-5; 7 bases line up with TRBD1. This CDR3 is built from 15 residues. V shed 7 bases, J shed 2 bases, and the junction held 8 bases outside the gene matches. The germline V gene has CDR1 MNHEY and CDR2 SVGAGI. Here the CDR3 reads CASNRDRVGNQPQHF. The CDR3 DNA sequence: TGTGCCAGCAACCGAGACAGGGTGGGCAATCAGCCCCAGCATTTT.

The table lists this clonotype with many counts. This rearrangement joins TRBV12-3 or TRBV12-4 to TRBJ2-7, with no clear D. V dropped 1 base and J dropped 0 bases, with 10 bases sitting between them. This CDR3 spans 15 amino acids. The CDR3: CASSLGADGSYEQYV. The CDR3 DNA reads as TGTGCCAGCAGTTTAGGGGCTGACGGCTCCTACGAGCAGTACGTC.

This clonotype has just a few counts. The V and J genes are TRBV3-1 and TRBJ2-1, with 10 bases identical to TRBD2. V lost 2 bases to trimming and J lost 9 bases; unmatched junction nucleotides: 10. CDR3 size: 16 residues. CDR1 LGHDT and CDR2 YNNKEL come from the germline V gene (reference sequence). The CDR3 DNA is TGTGCCAGCAGCCAATTCCTAGCGGGAGTTAGCGGTGAGCAGTTCTTC. Translating it yields CASSQFLAGVSGEQFF.